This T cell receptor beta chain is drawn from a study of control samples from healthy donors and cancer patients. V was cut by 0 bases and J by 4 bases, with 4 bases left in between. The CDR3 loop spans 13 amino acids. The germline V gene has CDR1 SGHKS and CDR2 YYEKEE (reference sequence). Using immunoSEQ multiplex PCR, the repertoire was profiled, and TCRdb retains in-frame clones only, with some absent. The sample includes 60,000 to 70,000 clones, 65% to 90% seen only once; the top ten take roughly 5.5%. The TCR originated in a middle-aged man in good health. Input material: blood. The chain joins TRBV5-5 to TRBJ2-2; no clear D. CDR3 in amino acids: CASSLDPTGELFF. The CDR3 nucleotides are TGTGCCAGCAGCTTGGACCCCACCGGGGAGCTGTTTTTT.